A selection of T cell receptor beta chains follows, all from one sample in a study of shared clonotypes between healthy human individuals. Libraries were prepared by immunoSEQ multiplex PCR; TCRdb keeps only in-frame clonotypes and omits some of them. The data show hundreds of thousands of clones, with about 97% seen just once and around 0.057% held by the top ten. The specimen was naive CD4+ T cells sorted from blood. The receptors were gathered from a woman aged 25 to 39 in good health. The CDR3 runs from the conserved cysteine through the conserved F or W. D genes are given only for firm matches. Some rows mark clone size as missing; the rest say once, few, many or name a class of expanded clone.

D	V	size	J	CDR3	DNA
NA	TRBV28	once	TRBJ1-2	CASSLVSLNRLGYTF	TGTGCCAGCAGTTTAGTGAGCCTCAATAGGCTTGGCTACACCTTC
NA	TRBV7-9	NA	TRBJ2-5	CASSQGRETQYF	TGTGCCAGCAGCCAGGGGCGGGAGACCCAGTACTTC
NA	TRBV28	NA	TRBJ2-7	CASSLDAGTPWSSYEQYF	TGTGCCAGCAGTTTAGATGCTGGGACGCCCTGGAGCTCCTACGAGCAGTACTTC
NA	TRBV28	NA	TRBJ2-1	CASSFWGQIKGDEQFF	TGTGCCAGCAGTTTTTGGGGGCAGATAAAGGGCGATGAGCAGTTCTTC
TRBD1	TRBV28	NA	TRBJ2-7	CASSLQGALTYEQYF	TGTGCCAGCAGTTTACAGGGGGCTCTGACCTACGAGCAGTACTTC
TRBD1	TRBV5-1	NA	TRBJ1-5	CASSPGTGEYQPQHF	TGCGCCAGCAGCCCCGGGACAGGGGAGTATCAGCCCCAGCATTTT
NA	TRBV7-9	NA	TRBJ2-1	CASSPRERTYNEQFF	TGTGCCAGCAGCCCCCGGGAGCGGACCTACAATGAGCAGTTCTTC
NA	TRBV18	NA	TRBJ2-5	CASRPGVMETQYF	TGTGCCAGCCGGCCCGGAGTTATGGAGACCCAGTACTTC
NA	TRBV28	once	TRBJ1-3	CASSLSSGNTIYF	TGTGCCAGCAGTCTAAGCTCTGGAAACACCATATATTTT
TRBD1	TRBV5-1	NA	TRBJ2-1	CASSPVRGRSNEQFF	TGCGCCAGCAGTCCGGTCAGGGGGCGCAGTAATGAGCAGTTCTTC
NA	TRBV20-1	NA	TRBJ2-7	CSAASYEQYF	TGCAGTGCCGCCTCCTACGAGCAGTACTTC
NA	TRBV7-3	NA	TRBJ2-1	CASSSAGSSYNEQFF	TGTGCCAGCAGCTCGGCAGGAAGCTCCTACAATGAGCAGTTCTTC
NA	TRBV4-1	NA	TRBJ2-7	CASSKNPGGGTYEQYF	TGCGCCAGCTCAAAAAACCCTGGAGGTGGGACCTACGAGCAGTACTTC
TRBD2	TRBV10-1	NA	TRBJ2-3	CASSELIAGGLTDTQYF	TGCGCCAGCAGTGAGTTGATAGCGGGAGGACTCACAGATACGCAGTATTTT
NA	TRBV15	NA	TRBJ2-1	CATSRGGESYNEQFF	TGTGCCACCAGCAGAGGGGGGGAATCCTACAATGAGCAGTTCTTC
TRBD2	TRBV7-8	NA	TRBJ2-5	CASSLAGGTEETQYF	TGTGCCAGCAGCTTAGCGGGAGGGACGGAAGAGACCCAGTACTTC
NA	TRBV9	NA	TRBJ2-2	CASKPTSNTGELFF	TGTGCCAGCAAGCCGACGTCGAACACCGGGGAGCTGTTTTTT
NA	TRBV10-1	NA	TRBJ2-5	CASSEQAVPGETQYF	TGCGCCAGCAGTGAGCAGGCGGTCCCCGGAGAGACCCAGTACTTC
NA	TRBV7-9	NA	TRBJ1-1	CASSPPWAEAFF	TGTGCCAGCAGTCCTCCGTGGGCTGAAGCTTTCTTT
NA	TRBV19	NA	TRBJ1-5	CASSISGSNQPQHF	TGTGCCAGTAGTATCTCAGGATCCAATCAGCCCCAGCATTTT
TRBD1	TRBV29-1	NA	TRBJ1-1	CSATGTANTEAFF	TGCAGCGCTACAGGGACAGCCAACACTGAAGCTTTCTTT
TRBD1	TRBV15	NA	TRBJ1-2	CATSRGQGPGYTF	TGTGCCACCAGCAGGGGACAGGGGCCAGGCTACACCTTC
NA	TRBV11-2	NA	TRBJ2-7	CASSPDLTSYEQYF	TGTGCCAGCAGCCCGGATTTGACTTCCTACGAGCAGTACTTC
TRBD1	TRBV4-1	NA	TRBJ1-2	CASSLTGSLNYGYTF	TGCGCCAGCAGCCTGACAGGGTCCCTAAACTATGGCTACACCTTC
TRBD1	TRBV6-1	NA	TRBJ1-1	CASRTGAGAFF	TGTGCCAGCAGAACAGGGGCGGGGGCTTTCTTT
NA	TRBV7-3	NA	TRBJ2-5	CASSLGSGSETQYF	TGTGCCAGCAGCTTAGGGTCTGGCTCAGAGACCCAGTACTTC
TRBD1	TRBV5-1	NA	TRBJ2-7	CASARQGGLDEQYF	TGCGCCAGCGCTCGACAGGGCGGTTTAGACGAGCAGTACTTC
NA	TRBV13	NA	TRBJ2-2	CASSPRGGSTGELFF	TGTGCCAGCAGCCCCCGTGGGGGGAGCACCGGGGAGCTGTTTTTT
NA	TRBV7-8	NA	TRBJ1-5	CASSLARMANQPQHF	TGTGCCAGCAGCTTAGCCCGGATGGCCAATCAGCCCCAGCATTTT
NA	TRBV2	NA	TRBJ1-2	CASSKQVGPNYGYTF	TGTGCCAGCAGTAAGCAAGTGGGCCCAAACTATGGCTACACCTTC
NA	TRBV7-9	NA	TRBJ1-1	CASRRENTEAFF	TGTGCCAGCAGGCGGGAAAACACTGAAGCTTTCTTT
NA	TRBV28	NA	TRBJ2-1	CASSFTAGSYNEQFF	TGTGCCAGCAGTTTTACAGCGGGTTCCTACAATGAGCAGTTCTTC
TRBD1	TRBV28	NA	TRBJ1-5	CASSNIRGQWSNGNQPQHF	TGTGCCAGCAGCAATATACGGGGACAGTGGTCGAATGGCAATCAGCCCCAGCATTTT
NA	TRBV2	NA	TRBJ1-6	CASSETAHSPLHF	TGTGCCAGCAGTGAAACCGCCCACTCACCCCTCCACTTT
NA	TRBV7-9	NA	TRBJ1-4	CASSTKGAINEKLFF	TGTGCCAGCAGCACAAAAGGGGCTATTAATGAAAAACTGTTTTTT
NA	TRBV10-3	NA	TRBJ2-7	CAINAGQSPYEQYF	TGTGCCATCAACGCAGGGCAATCTCCCTACGAGCAGTACTTC
NA	TRBV6-6	NA	TRBJ1-2	CASSWSNYGYTF	TGTGCCAGCAGTTGGTCTAACTATGGCTACACCTTC
NA	TRBV10-1	NA	TRBJ2-1	CASSESGQEGNEQFF	TGCGCCAGCAGTGAGTCCGGTCAGGAGGGAAATGAGCAGTTCTTC
TRBD2	TRBV5-1	NA	TRBJ2-2	CASSKTSGKTGELFF	TGCGCCAGCAGCAAAACTAGCGGGAAGACCGGGGAGCTGTTTTTT
TRBD1	TRBV27	NA	TRBJ1-2	CASMPGQGTGYTF	TGTGCCAGCATGCCGGGACAGGGAACCGGCTACACCTTC
NA	TRBV5-1	NA	TRBJ2-7	CASSSGPLGASEQYF	TGCGCCAGCAGCTCCGGGCCCTTGGGTGCGAGCGAGCAGTACTTC